Shown below are 14 T cell receptor beta chains from a single sample sequenced in a study of T cells in Graves' hyperthyroidism and ophthalmopathy. It was RNA transcripts that yielded the amplified TCR beta CDR3 regions. First-round RT-PCR with HTBI primers amplified the TCR CDR3 region. Each CDR3 protein is one row after TCRdb ran MiXCR on the multiplex PCR reads. The table includes 600,000 to 650,000 distinct CDR3 sequences, 16% detected once. Specimen: blood. These receptors originate from a woman aged 30 to 39 with Graves' hyperthyroidism.

The J gene is TRBJ2-1, the V gene TRBV28; D not certain. The CDR3 sequence is 11 residues long. Germline V gene sequence: CDR1 MDHEN, CDR2 SYDVKM. The V and J ends lost 3 bases and 15 bases respectively, with 12 bases between them. CDR3 loop: CASSLTGSRFF. CDR3 sequence (DNA): TGTGCCAGCAGTTTGACCGGGTCACGGTTCTTC.

This clonotype was observed many times. This rearrangement joins TRBV18 to TRBJ2-1; tentative D call: TRBD1 (6 bases). The CDR3 extends over 13 amino acids. CDR1 is KGHSH and CDR2 is LQKENI in the germline V gene. Trimming removed 5 bases from V and 6 bases from J, with 11 bases in between. The CDR3 DNA is TGTGCCAGCTCATCTCAGGGGAGCAATGAGCAGTTCTTC. This gives the protein CASSSQGSNEQFF. Drawing the rest from reference TRBV18 and TRBJ2-1, the complete variable domain is NAGVMQNPRHLVRRRGQEARLRCSPMKGHSHVYWYRQLPEEGLKFMVYLQKENIIDESGMPKERFSAEFPKEGPSILRIQQVVRGDSAAYFCASSSQGSNEQFFGPGTRLTVL.

The chain joins TRBV2 to TRBJ1-3; 8 bases match TRBD1. Looked up from germline, CDR1 is SNHLY and CDR2 is FYNNEI. J lost 2 bases, V lost 6 bases, and 0 bases had no gene match. This CDR3 is built from 13 residues. CDR3 DNA sequence: TGTGCCAGCAGGACAGGGGCTGGAAACACCATATATTTT. It specifies CASRTGAGNTIYF.

V is TRBV6-1 and J is TRBJ2-3; the match to TRBD1 covers 9 bases. CDR3 length: 14 amino acids. Per germline, CDR1 MNHNS and CDR2 SASEGT. V shed 9 bases and J 4 bases; nucleotides not matched to a gene: 8. CDR3 loop: CASRVTGGSDTQYF. The CDR3 region has the DNA TGTGCCAGTAGGGTCACAGGGGGCTCAGATACGCAGTATTTT.

This clonotype was seen a few times. The chain employs TRBV18 and TRBJ2-3; possibly TRBD1 or TRBD2 for D (6 bases each). The CDR3 runs 14 residues. V was pared by 7 bases and J by 5 bases, with 16 bases between. Germline V CDR1 and CDR2: KGHSH, LQKENI. CDR3 amino acids: CASFNSEGGDTQYF. The CDR3, as DNA: TGTGCCAGCTTTAATTCGGAGGGGGGAGATACGCAGTATTTT.

The V gene is TRBV5-6, the J gene TRBJ1-1; D ambiguous. CDR1 and CDR2 (germline): SGHDT, YYEEEE. The CDR3 sequence is 15 residues long. V lost 2 bases and J lost 0, with 11 bases in between. The CDR3 nucleotides are TGTGCCAGCAGCTTTGTCCCGATTATGAACACTGAAGCTTTCTTT. It translates to CASSFVPIMNTEAFF.

The chain uses TRBV10-3 and TRBJ2-1; D remains ambiguous. Trimming shortened V by 4 bases and J by 7 bases, and 8 bases separated the two germline ends. From germline, CDR1 is ENHRY and CDR2 SYGVKD. The CDR3 loop spans 12 amino acids. In nucleotides, the CDR3 is TGTGCCATCAGTGGGATGGGGAATGAGCAGTTCTTC. This sequence encodes CAISGMGNEQFF.

In this sample, this clonotype turned up a few times. The rearrangement joins TRBV6-1 to TRBJ2-3; 10 bases map to TRBD1. This CDR3 is built from 17 residues. With 6 bases clipped from V and 0 bases from J, the junction kept 9 bases outside the gene matches. Per germline, CDR1 MNHNS and CDR2 SASEGT. CDR3 sequence (DNA): TGTGCCAGCAGCGCCGGGACAGGGGCTTTTAGCACAGATACGCAGTATTTT. Amino acid sequence: CASSAGTGAFSTDTQYF.

This clonotype was detected a few times. The V gene is TRBV11-2, the J gene TRBJ2-1, with a possible D match to TRBD2 (6 bases). V was trimmed by 5 bases and J by 8 bases, leaving 16 bases between them. Germline values: CDR1 SGHAT, CDR2 FQNNGV. The CDR3 totals 14 residues. DNA of the CDR3: TGTGCCAGCAGCGTGACTAGATTAGTCGATGAGCAGTTCTTC. As protein: CASSVTRLVDEQFF.

The chain links TRBV5-1 to TRBJ2-5, with a possible D match to TRBD1 (5 bases). This CDR3 has 13 amino acids. Germline CDR1 SGHRS, CDR2 YFSETQ. Trimming removed 5 bases from V and 2 bases from J, with 10 bases in between. CDR3 DNA: TGCGCCAGCAGGTCTGCAGGGCAAGAGACCCAGTACTTC. Translating it yields CASRSAGQETQYF.

This chain joins TRBV28 and TRBJ1-4; tentative D call: TRBD1 (5 bases). With 8 bases removed from V and 7 bases from J, the gap between germline ends came to 14 bases. CDR1 MDHEN and CDR2 SYDVKM come from the germline V gene. This CDR3 region has 13 residues. Here the CDR3 DNA reads TGTGCCAGCGAAACATCCGGGACTGAAAAACTGTTTTTT. Amino acids: CASETSGTEKLFF. Filled out from reference TRBV28 and TRBJ1-4, the complete variable domain reads DVKVTQSSRYLVKRTGEKVFLECVQDMDHENMFWYRQDPGLGLRLIYFSYDVKMKEKGDIPEGYSVSREKKERFSLILESASTNQTSMYLCASETSGTEKLFFGSGTQLSVL.

This clonotype was observed at least ten times. The chain links TRBV30 to TRBJ1-1, with 7 bases matching TRBD1. The germline V gene encodes CDR1 GTSNPN and CDR2 SVGIG (reference sequence). With V trimmed by 2 bases and J by 4 bases, 4 bases remained unmatched. The CDR3 consists of 13 residues. The CDR3 sequence is CAWSPGGSTEAFF. CDR3 DNA sequence: TGTGCCTGGAGTCCAGGGGGGAGCACTGAAGCTTTCTTT.

This clonotype was seen at least ten times. The chain employs TRBV2 and TRBJ1-5; TRBD1 is a possible D gene (6 bases). CDR3 length equals 13 residues. CDR1 SNHLY and CDR2 FYNNEI come from the germline V gene. The V end lost 4 bases, the J end lost 6 bases, and 10 bases lay between the germline ends. CDR3 nucleotides: TGTGCCAGCAGTGTTACAGGGATTCAGCCCCAGCATTTT. Its translation is CASSVTGIQPQHF. Combining the CDR3 with reference TRBV2 and TRBJ1-5 gives the whole variable domain EPEVTQTPSHQVTQMGQEVILRCVPISNHLYFYWYRQILGQKVEFLVSFYNNEISEKSEIFDDQFSVERPDGSNFTLKIRSTKLEDSAMYFCASSVTGIQPQHFGDGTRLSIL.

Many counts were recorded for this clonotype. The J gene is TRBJ2-5, the V gene TRBV3-1; 8 bases match TRBD2. CDR3 length equals 14 residues. With 0 bases clipped from V and 5 bases from J, the junction kept 2 bases outside the gene matches. Germline CDR1 reads LGHDT; CDR2 reads YNNKEL (reference sequence). CDR3 sequence reads: CASSQDAGGETQYF. As DNA, the CDR3 is TGTGCCAGCAGCCAAGATGCGGGGGGCGAGACCCAGTACTTC.